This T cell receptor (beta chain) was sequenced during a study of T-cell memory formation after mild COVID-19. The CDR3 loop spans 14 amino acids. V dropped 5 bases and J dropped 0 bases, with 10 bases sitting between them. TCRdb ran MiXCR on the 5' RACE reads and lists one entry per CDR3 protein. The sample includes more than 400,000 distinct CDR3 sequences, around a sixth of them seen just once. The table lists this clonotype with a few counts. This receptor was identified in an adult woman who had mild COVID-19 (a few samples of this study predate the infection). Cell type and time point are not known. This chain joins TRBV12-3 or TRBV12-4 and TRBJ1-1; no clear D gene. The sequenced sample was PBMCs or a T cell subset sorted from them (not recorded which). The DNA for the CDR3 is TGTGCCAGCAGTACCTCCGGACTGAACACTGAAGCTTTCTTT. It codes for CASSTSGLNTEAFF.